This T cell receptor beta chain emerged from a study of human T cells and chemical hapten exposure. This sample's time point: patch test 1, 2 weeks after DPC sensitization. Sample treatment: therapeutic diphenylcyclopropenone sensitization with weekly scalp DPC. Blood was collected ahead of every patch test applied. TCRdb re-called the RACE reads through MiXCR, storing one row per CDR3 protein. The data contain tens of thousands of distinct CDR3 sequences, approximately 32% of them singletons. The CDR3 length is 16 residues. Trimming took 4 bases from V and 3 from J, leaving 16 bases between them. Germline V gene lookup returns CDR1 SGDLS and CDR2 YYNGEE.

V is TRBV9 and J is TRBJ1-4; a possible D gene is TRBD1 (6 bases). Material: whole blood, obtained in connection with sensitization to the hapten diphenylcyclopropenone (DPC). The receptor was derived from a man aged 40-50 years with alopecia areata. Some clones in this sample may be carry-over from other donors' samples. The DNA of the CDR3 is TGTGCCAGCAGCCCCGTTCCAGGGGCGTCTAATGAAAAACTGTTTTTT. Translating it yields CASSPVPGASNEKLFF. Drawing the rest from reference TRBV9 and TRBJ1-4, the complete variable domain is DSGVTQTPKHLITATGQRVTLRCSPRSGDLSVYWYQQSLDQGLQFLIQYYNGEERAKGNILERFSAQQFPDLHSELNLSSLELGDSALYFCASSPVPGASNEKLFFGSGTQLSVL.